The T cell receptor beta chain described here comes from a study of blood T cell repertoires in COVID-19. About the study: COVID-19 samples collected from the United States, Italy and Spain covered acute and convalescent phases. Sources were T cells, B-cell-depleted T cells, or PBMCs; the material itself was cDNA or gDNA.

Germline loops: CDR1 KGHSH, CDR2 LQKENI. This CDR3 spans 16 amino acids. V lost 3 bases and J lost 5; bases outside the gene matches: 12. Methods used by the authors: Amplification with reference gene primers provided the estimates of nucleated cell counts. Using immunoSEQ multiplex PCR, the repertoire was profiled, and TCRdb retains in-frame clones only, with some absent. The DNA was the basis for D and trimming; V, J and clone size are from that table. The sample contains about 240,000 clones, roughly four fifths of which appear only once. The J gene is TRBJ1-2, the V gene TRBV18; 7 bases map to TRBD1. This clonotype was obtained from a woman aged 55-70 years with active or convalescent COVID-19. The sample comprised peripheral blood. The CDR3 coding sequence is TGTGCCAGCTCACCCACGGAGGGGGACAGAAGATATGGCTACACCTTC. It translates to CASSPTEGDRRYGYTF.